This entry is about one T cell receptor beta chain. Its antigen is as yet unknown. Use of 60 Vbeta and 13 Jbeta primers characterized the PCR. Using immunoSEQ multiplex PCR, the repertoire was profiled, and TCRdb retains in-frame clones only, with some absent. This table has fewer than 200,000 clones, about 85% appearing once. The data were obtained in a study of cytomegalovirus exposure and HLA in healthy donors. The CDR3 has 11 residues. With 6 bases removed from V and 4 bases from J, the gap between germline ends came to 7 bases. Germline loops: CDR1 MGHDK, CDR2 SYGVNS. Study-level results: In a later analysis, HLA-associated beta chains showed higher expansion and lower generation probabilities than comparable chains. Fewer than 20,000 TCR beta sequences were associated with HLA alleles at 0.05 false discovery rate in a later analysis.

The source is a man between 18 and 35 years old in good health and CMV-seropositive. Sequenced material: PBMCs. The V call is TRBV25-1, the J call TRBJ2-7; D is undetermined. The CDR3 spells CASSPQYEQYF. The CDR3 DNA reads as TGTGCCAGCAGCCCCCAATACGAGCAGTACTTC.